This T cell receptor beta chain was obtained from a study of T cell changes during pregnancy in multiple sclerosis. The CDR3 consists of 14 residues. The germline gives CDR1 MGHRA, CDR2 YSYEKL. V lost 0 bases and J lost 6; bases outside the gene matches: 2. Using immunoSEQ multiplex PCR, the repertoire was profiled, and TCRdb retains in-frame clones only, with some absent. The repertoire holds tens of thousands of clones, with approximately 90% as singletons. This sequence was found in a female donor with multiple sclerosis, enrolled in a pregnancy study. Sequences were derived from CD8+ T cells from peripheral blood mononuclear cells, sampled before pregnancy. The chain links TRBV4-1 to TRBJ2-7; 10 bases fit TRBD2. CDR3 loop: CASSQDRLAGEQYF. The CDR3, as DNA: TGCGCCAGCAGCCAAGACCGACTAGCGGGCGAGCAGTACTTC.